Listed here are 30 T cell receptor beta chains from one sample, sequenced in a study of Graves' ophthalmopathy and Graves' hyperthyroidism. TCR beta CDR3 amplification used RNA transcripts. HTBI primers were used in a first-round RT-PCR, which preceded a second-round multiplex PCR. MiXCR was run by TCRdb on the multiplex PCR reads, yielding one entry per CDR3 protein. The table records about 420,000 distinct CDR3 sequences, under 25% of them present only once. The sample comprised peripheral blood. These receptors came from a woman aged 18-29 years with stable Graves' hyperthyroidism.

This clonotype was seen at least ten times. The junction shows a germline mismatch at one end, possibly a read error. The chain uses TRBV7-2 and TRBJ2-4, with TRBD2 matching over 10 bases. CDR1 is SGHTA and CDR2 is FQGNSA in the germline V gene. This CDR3 contains 13 residues. The CDR3 loop is CASSLLAGDIKYF. CDR3 bases: TGTGCCAGCAGCTTACTAGCGGGAGACATTAAGTACTTC. Full variable domain (remainder filled in from reference TRBV7-2 and TRBJ2-4): GAGVSQSPSNKVTEKGKDVELRCDPISGHTALYWYRQSLGQGLEFLIYFQGNSAPDKSGLPSDRFSAERTGGSVSTLTIQRTQQEDSAVYLCASSLLAGDIKYFGAGTRLSVL.

This clonotype was counted ten times or more. The chain employs TRBV2 and TRBJ1-1; D might be TRBD1 (6 bases). Trimming took 6 bases from V and 2 from J, leaving 10 bases between them. The CDR3 runs to 13 residues. Germline V gene data show CDR1 as SNHLY and CDR2 as FYNNEI. The CDR3 bases are TGTGCCAGCAGGGACAGACCTAACACTGAAGCTTTCTTT. Its translation: CASRDRPNTEAFF. Using reference TRBV2 and TRBJ1-1 for the parts outside the CDR3, the full variable domain is EPEVTQTPSHQVTQMGQEVILRCVPISNHLYFYWYRQILGQKVEFLVSFYNNEISEKSEIFDDQFSVERPDGSNFTLKIRSTKLEDSAMYFCASRDRPNTEAFFGQGTRLTVV.

This clonotype was counted many times. This chain links TRBV27 with TRBJ2-5, with D maybe TRBD2 (6 bases). The CDR3 runs 13 residues. V was trimmed by 6 bases and J by 2 bases, leaving 10 bases between them. Germline V gene data show CDR1 as MNHEY and CDR2 as SMNVEV (reference sequence). The CDR3 nucleotides are TGTGCCAGCAGAGGGACTTTACAAGAGACCCAGTACTTC. Translation: CASRGTLQETQYF.

This clonotype came up a few times. Germline and junction disagree at one end, which may indicate a read error. The V gene is TRBV7-9, the J gene TRBJ2-5; D gene ambiguous. The CDR3 sequence is 15 residues long. Looked up from germline, CDR1 is SEHNR and CDR2 is FQNEAQ (reference sequence). The CDR3, as DNA: TGTGCCAGCAGCTTAGCGGTCACTCAGAAAGAGACCAAGTACTTC. Translated: CASSLAVTQKETKYF.

This chain uses TRBV5-5 with TRBJ1-5; D remains ambiguous. This CDR3 is 14 amino acids long. Trimming stripped 4 bases from V and 8 bases from J, with 16 bases between. Germline V CDR1 and CDR2: SGHKS, YYEKEE (reference sequence). The CDR3 sequence is CASSVRREMEPQHF. The CDR3 nucleotides are TGTGCCAGCAGCGTAAGGAGGGAAATGGAGCCCCAGCATTTT.

This clonotype occurred many times. V gene TRBV6-5 combines with J gene TRBJ1-3; D gene ambiguous. The CDR3 runs to 15 residues. V lost 0 bases and J lost 4, with 10 bases in between. CDR1 is MNHEY, CDR2 SVGAGI, per germline. This CDR3 reads CASSYSLSWGNTIYF. CDR3 in DNA: TGTGCCAGCAGTTACTCACTATCCTGGGGAAACACCATATATTTT.

This clonotype was counted at least ten times. V usage is TRBV5-1 and J usage is TRBJ1-1; D call uncertain. CDR3 length equals 14 residues. V lost 0 bases and J lost 0, with 6 bases in between. In germline, CDR1 is SGHRS, CDR2 YFSETQ. DNA of the CDR3: TGCGCCAGCAGCTTGGCTCAGTTGAACACTGAAGCTTTCTTT. It is translated as CASSLAQLNTEAFF. Together with reference TRBV5-1 and TRBJ1-1, the CDR3 gives the full variable domain: KAGVTQTPRYLIKTRGQQVTLSCSPISGHRSVSWYQQTPGQGLQFLFEYFSETQRNKGNFPGRFSGRQFSNSRSEMNVSTLELGDSALYLCASSLAQLNTEAFFGQGTRLTVV.

The table lists this clonotype with many counts. This rearrangement joins TRBV12-3 or TRBV12-4 to TRBJ2-5; 14 bases map to TRBD2. The V and J ends lost 7 bases and 5 bases, in that order; junction bases with no gene match: 6. CDR3 length: 15 amino acids. The DNA for the CDR3 is TGTGCCAGCACGACTAGCGGGAGGGCCAGGGAGACCCAGTACTTC. Protein: CASTTSGRARETQYF.

This clonotype has a count of ten or more. The gene calls are TRBV5-1 and TRBJ2-6; D remains unclear. Trimming removed 0 bases at V and 0 bases at J, with 4 bases between. Looked up from germline, CDR1 is SGHRS and CDR2 is YFSETQ. The CDR3 runs 15 residues. CDR3 sequence (DNA): TGCGCCAGCAGCTTGGGGGGCTCTGGGGCCAACGTCCTGACTTTC. Translated, it gives CASSLGGSGANVLTF.

This clonotype was counted a few times. The rearrangement uses TRBV12-3 or TRBV12-4 and TRBJ1-2; D remains unclear. Trimming cost V 3 bases and J 7 bases, with 12 bases left between them. The CDR3 is 13 residues long. For the CDR3, the DNA is TGTGCCAGCAGTTTGATCAGGACCAGTGGCTACACCTTC. Translation gives CASSLIRTSGYTF.

The chain recombines TRBV7-8 with TRBJ2-5, with no clear D. Germline CDR1 reads SGHVS; CDR2 reads FQNEAQ. The CDR3 is 14 residues long. The V end was cut by 5 bases, the J end by 5 bases, with 15 bases between. This CDR3 reads CASSPLSLDETQYF. Written as DNA, the CDR3 is TGTGCCAGCAGCCCCCTGAGTTTGGATGAGACCCAGTACTTC.

At least ten counts were recorded for this clonotype. CDR3 amino acids: CASSQGTGDYGYTF. For the CDR3, the DNA is TGTGCCAGCAGCCAAGGTACAGGGGACTATGGCTACACCTTC. The chain carries TRBV3-1 and TRBJ1-2, with TRBD1 identical over 7 bases. Germline V gene lookup returns CDR1 LGHDT and CDR2 YNNKEL (reference sequence). There are 14 residues in the CDR3. The trim removed 1 base at V and 3 bases at J, leaving 2 bases unmatched.

This clonotype was found many times. The J gene is TRBJ2-7, the V gene TRBV6-5; D perhaps matches TRBD1 (6 bases). From germline, CDR1 is MNHEY and CDR2 SVGAGI. The CDR3 runs 14 residues. V was shortened by 0 bases and J by 0 bases, with 6 bases between the two germline ends. The CDR3 DNA reads TGTGCCAGCAGTTACTCACAGGGCTCCTACGAGCAGTACTTC. Amino acid sequence: CASSYSQGSYEQYF.

The CDR3, as DNA: TGTGCCAGTCAACCGGGACAGCGAAACACCATATATTTT. It encodes CASQPGQRNTIYF. The chain recombines TRBV19 with TRBJ1-3; 7 bases are shared with TRBD1. Germline V gives CDR1 LNHDA, CDR2 SQIVND (reference sequence). CDR3 length equals 13 residues. The trim removed 8 bases at V and 5 bases at J, leaving 6 bases unmatched.

There are many counts of this clonotype. One end of the junction fails to match germline, which may point to a read error. The CDR3 reads CASSEGHQETQYF. CDR3 in DNA: TGTGCCAGCAGCGAAGGGCACCAAGAGACCCAGTACTTC. This rearrangement joins TRBV2 to TRBJ2-5; no reliable D call. The CDR3 extends over 13 amino acids. CDR1 and CDR2 from the germline V gene are SNHLY and FYNNEI.

Many counts were recorded for this clonotype. The genes are TRBV10-3 and TRBJ1-1, with 8 bases that match TRBD1. The CDR3 totals 13 residues. J lost 7 bases, V lost 2 bases, and 3 bases had no gene match. In germline, CDR1 is ENHRY, CDR2 SYGVKD. This CDR3 is CAISEAGGGEAFF. Written as DNA, the CDR3 is TGTGCCATCAGTGAGGCAGGGGGCGGTGAAGCTTTCTTT.

This clonotype appeared many times. The chain uses TRBV24-1 and TRBJ1-5; 9 bases match TRBD1. Germline trimming cut 5 bases from V and 2 bases from J; bases unmatched to any gene: 9. The CDR3 extends over 17 amino acids. In germline, CDR1 is KGHDR, CDR2 SFDVKD. DNA of the CDR3: TGTGCCACCAGTGGTAACAGGGGGCGCGAGGGCAATCAGCCCCAGCATTTT. Its protein is CATSGNRGREGNQPQHF.

V gene TRBV6-1 combines with J gene TRBJ1-1, with 7 bases fitting TRBD1. Germline CDR1 MNHNS, CDR2 SASEGT. The trim removed 6 bases at V and 0 bases at J, leaving 19 bases unmatched. CDR3 size: 19 residues. The chain's CDR3 is CASSESRYGTDMMNTEAFF. The CDR3 DNA follows: TGTGCCAGCAGCGAAAGTAGGTATGGGACAGACATGATGAACACTGAAGCTTTCTTT.

This clonotype occurred many times. The CDR3 loop reads CASDRVRETQYF. The CDR3 DNA follows: TGTGCCAGTGACAGGGTCCGAGAGACCCAGTACTTC. J is TRBJ2-5 and V is TRBV6-1; 7 nucleotides match TRBD1. Germline CDR1 reads MNHNS; CDR2 reads SASEGT. J gave up 4 bases and V 9 bases, and 5 bases lay outside the gene matches. There are 12 residues in the CDR3.

This chain joins TRBV12-5 and TRBJ2-7; 7 bases agree with TRBD1. This CDR3 is 12 amino acids long. In germline, CDR1 is LGHNT, CDR2 FRNRAP. V lost 7 bases to trimming and J lost 3 bases; unmatched junction nucleotides: 3. CDR3 sequence (DNA): TGTGCTAGTGTGACAGGGTACTACGAGCAGTACTTC. Translating gives CASVTGYYEQYF.

This clonotype was observed a handful of times. The J gene is TRBJ2-7, the V gene TRBV6-5; 9 bases agree with TRBD1. CDR1 is MNHEY and CDR2 is SVGAGI in the germline V gene. The CDR3 extends over 15 amino acids. The V and J ends lost 2 bases and 3 bases, in that order; junction bases with no gene match: 5. The CDR3 bases are TGTGCCAGCAGTTACCGGACAGGGGACTGCTACGAGCAGTACTTC. Protein product: CASSYRTGDCYEQYF.

The table lists this clonotype with a few counts. The V and J genes are TRBV7-9 and TRBJ2-2; D is perhaps TRBD2 (5 bases). CDR1 and CDR2 from the germline V gene are SEHNR and FQNEAQ (reference sequence). With 4 bases removed from V and 4 bases from J, the gap between germline ends came to 13 bases. The CDR3 length is 15 residues. Written as DNA, the CDR3 is TGTGCCAGCAGCTCCGGACTTTACTTCACCGGGGAGCTGTTTTTT. This translates into CASSSGLYFTGELFF. Full variable domain (outside the CDR3, taken from reference TRBV7-9 and TRBJ2-2): DTGVSQNPRHKITKRGQNVTFRCDPISEHNRLYWYRQTLGQGPEFLTYFQNEAQLEKSRLLSDRFSAERPKGSFSTLEIQRTEQGDSAMYLCASSSGLYFTGELFFGEGSRLTVL.

This clonotype was seen repeatedly, ten times or more. The chain joins TRBV7-2 to TRBJ2-7, with a tentative D call TRBD1 (6 bases). V was pared by 3 bases and J by 6 bases, with 15 bases between. Germline V gene sequence: CDR1 SGHTA, CDR2 FQGNSA. This CDR3 contains 14 residues. The CDR3 DNA sequence: TGTGCCAGCAGCTTCACCGGACAGAGCGGCGAGCAGTACTTC. Its translation is CASSFTGQSGEQYF.

Many counts were recorded for this clonotype. The chain joins TRBV29-1 to TRBJ1-1; 8 nucleotides align to TRBD1. The ends lost 7 bases at V and 1 base at J; junction bases unmatched: 5. The germline V gene encodes CDR1 SQVTM and CDR2 ANQGSEA. CDR3 length: 13 amino acids. CDR3 sequence reads: CSARTGWNTEAFF. The CDR3, as DNA: TGCAGCGCACGGACAGGGTGGAACACTGAAGCTTTCTTT.

There are many counts of this clonotype. This rearrangement joins TRBV20-1 to TRBJ1-5; no clear D gene. Germline V gene sequence: CDR1 DFQATT, CDR2 SNEGSKA (reference sequence). CDR3 size: 12 residues. V lost 6 bases to trimming and J lost 10 bases, with 16 bases between them. DNA of the CDR3: TGCAGTGCCGTGGCGGGTAATATACCCCAGCATTTT. Protein product: CSAVAGNIPQHF.

This clonotype was observed many times. The chain combines TRBV24-1 with TRBJ2-1, with D unresolved. V lost 6 bases, J lost 5 bases, and 7 bases lay in between. Per the germline V gene, CDR1 is KGHDR and CDR2 is SFDVKD. This CDR3 has 12 amino acids. The CDR3 DNA is TGTGCCACCAGTCGGACGGACAATGAGCAGTTCTTC. Protein product: CATSRTDNEQFF.

This chain connects TRBV11-2 to TRBJ1-6; D not certain. CDR3 length: 15 amino acids. Trimming removed 0 bases from V and 7 bases from J, with 10 bases in between. Per germline, CDR1 SGHAT and CDR2 FQNNGV. CDR3 DNA: TGTGCCAGCAGCTTAGAAAATGCCAGAAATTCACCCCTCCACTTT. Translating gives CASSLENARNSPLHF.

V is TRBV6-5 and J is TRBJ1-2; 9 nucleotides align to TRBD1. Trimming removed 6 bases from V and 4 bases from J; junction bases left unmatched: 15. The CDR3 contains 17 residues. Germline CDR1 reads MNHEY; CDR2 reads SVGAGI. The CDR3 nucleotides are TGTGCCAGCAGCTACAACCCCTGGACAGGGGTAACCTATGGCTACACCTTC. It specifies CASSYNPWTGVTYGYTF.

DNA for the CDR3: TGCAGCGTTGATTATGGCCGGGGGACCCAGTACTTC. Translation gives CSVDYGRGTQYF. V gene TRBV29-1 combines with J gene TRBJ2-5, with a tentative D call TRBD2 (5 bases). The CDR3 loop spans 12 amino acids. Germline values: CDR1 SQVTM, CDR2 ANQGSEA. Trimming pared 3 bases from V and 7 bases from J, leaving 12 bases between.

This clonotype was seen more than once but under ten times. This chain connects TRBV19 to TRBJ1-5; D not resolved. This CDR3 has 16 amino acids. V gave up 5 bases and J gave up 2 bases, with 16 bases separating them. The V gene's germline CDR1 is LNHDA and CDR2 SQIVND (reference sequence). The CDR3 DNA reads TGTGCCAGTAGTGCCATCCTACCTGGGCGCAATCAGCCCCAGCATTTT. Translation: CASSAILPGRNQPQHF.